These T cell receptor beta chains were read from a single sample in a study of metastatic and nonmetastatic thyroid tumors. Using MiXCR, TCRdb re-called clones from the PCR reads. The table shows around 45,000 clones, with approximately 3% occurring only once. Specimen: blood. The receptors stem from a female donor with papillary thyroid cancer or a benign thyroid nodule (not recorded which). Some clones in this sample may be carry-over from other donors' samples. CDR3s include the opening cysteine and the closing phenylalanine or tryptophan. Each record gives: CDR3 protein, CDR3 DNA, V gene, J gene, clone size, D gene. The D gene is left open where the match is weak. A clone size is listed for some rows: how often the clone was seen (once, few, many), or a class if it is expanded.

CDR3 protein: CSARGGPPYEQYF
CDR3 DNA: TGCAGTGCTAGAGGCGGGCCCCCCTACGAGCAGTACTTC
V gene: TRBV20-1
J gene: TRBJ2-7
clone size: many
D gene: NA

CDR3 protein: CATSPGVSGYTF
CDR3 DNA: TGTGCCACCTCCCCAGGGGTTAGCGGCTACACCTTC
V gene: TRBV24-1
J gene: TRBJ1-2
clone size: few
D gene: NA

CDR3 protein: CSARDHGRKRGYNEQFF
CDR3 DNA: TGCAGTGCTAGAGATCATGGGCGGAAGCGGGGGTACAATGAGCAGTTCTTC
V gene: TRBV20-1
J gene: TRBJ2-1
clone size: many
D gene: TRBD2

CDR3 protein: CASSSRGRGYEQYF
CDR3 DNA: TGCGCCAGCAGCTCCAGGGGTCGCGGGTACGAGCAGTACTTC
V gene: TRBV5-1
J gene: TRBJ2-7
clone size: NA
D gene: NA

CDR3 protein: CASSPGPLNTEAFF
CDR3 DNA: TGTGCCAGCAGTCCAGGACCGTTGAACACTGAAGCTTTCTTT
V gene: TRBV28
J gene: TRBJ1-1
clone size: many
D gene: NA

CDR3 protein: CASSQDTLPDGYTF
CDR3 DNA: TGCGCCAGCAGCCAAGATACGTTACCCGATGGCTACACCTTC
V gene: TRBV4-1
J gene: TRBJ1-2
clone size: many
D gene: NA

CDR3 protein: CASSVGGPQETQYF
CDR3 DNA: TGCGCCAGCAGCGTCGGCGGGCCCCAAGAGACCCAGTACTTC
V gene: TRBV10-1
J gene: TRBJ2-5
clone size: NA
D gene: NA

CDR3 protein: CASSPSSTHNSPLHF
CDR3 DNA: TGTGCCAGTAGCCCTAGCAGCACCCATAATTCACCCCTCCACTTT
V gene: TRBV19
J gene: TRBJ1-6
clone size: once
D gene: NA

CDR3 protein: CASRWTSGRARYEQYF
CDR3 DNA: TGTGCCAGCAGGTGGACTAGCGGGAGGGCCAGGTACGAGCAGTACTTC
V gene: TRBV12-3/TRBV12-4
J gene: TRBJ2-7
clone size: many
D gene: TRBD2

CDR3 protein: CAWSKGNSGNTIYF
CDR3 DNA: TGTGCCTGGAGTAAAGGCAACTCTGGAAACACCATATATTTT
V gene: TRBV30
J gene: TRBJ1-3
clone size: many
D gene: NA

CDR3 protein: CASSPNRLATNTGELFF
CDR3 DNA: TGTGCCAGCTCACCTAACAGACTAGCGACGAACACCGGGGAGCTGTTTTTT
V gene: TRBV18
J gene: TRBJ2-2
clone size: many
D gene: TRBD2

CDR3 protein: CASSLVAGGTGELFF
CDR3 DNA: TGCGCCAGCAGCTTGGTGGCGGGAGGGACCGGGGAGCTGTTTTTT
V gene: TRBV5-1
J gene: TRBJ2-2
clone size: few
D gene: TRBD2

CDR3 protein: CASGTQGSNQPQHF
CDR3 DNA: TGTGCCAGCGGTACACAAGGAAGCAATCAGCCCCAGCATTTT
V gene: TRBV19
J gene: TRBJ1-5
clone size: NA
D gene: NA

CDR3 protein: CASSEANSNNEQFF
CDR3 DNA: TGTGCCAGCAGTGAAGCCAACAGCAACAATGAGCAGTTCTTC
V gene: TRBV6-1
J gene: TRBJ2-1
clone size: many
D gene: NA

CDR3 protein: CASSLGFADTQYF
CDR3 DNA: TGTGCCAGCAGCTTAGGTTTTGCAGATACGCAGTATTTT
V gene: TRBV7-2
J gene: TRBJ2-3
clone size: many
D gene: NA

CDR3 protein: CAWSVRGGFNEKLFF
CDR3 DNA: TGTGCCTGGAGTGTACGTGGGGGCTTTAATGAAAAACTGTTTTTT
V gene: TRBV30
J gene: TRBJ1-4
clone size: NA
D gene: NA

CDR3 protein: CASSDPAVPSTDTQYF
CDR3 DNA: TGTGCCAGCAGTGATCCTGCAGTGCCAAGCACAGATACGCAGTATTTT
V gene: TRBV6-1
J gene: TRBJ2-3
clone size: NA
D gene: NA

CDR3 protein: CASSFLRGRGDEQFF
CDR3 DNA: TGTGCCAGCAGTTTCCTTCGCGGGAGAGGAGATGAGCAGTTCTTC
V gene: TRBV28
J gene: TRBJ2-1
clone size: few
D gene: TRBD2

CDR3 protein: CATSDFAFGSSYNEQFF
CDR3 DNA: TGTGCCACCAGTGATTTTGCTTTCGGGAGCTCCTACAATGAGCAGTTCTTC
V gene: TRBV24-1
J gene: TRBJ2-1
clone size: many
D gene: NA

CDR3 protein: CASSLAGTPNTGELFF
CDR3 DNA: TGCGCCAGCAGCTTGGCCGGGACACCGAACACCGGGGAGCTGTTTTTT
V gene: TRBV5-1
J gene: TRBJ2-2
clone size: few
D gene: NA

CDR3 protein: CASSSRTSGSVLQYF
CDR3 DNA: TGTGCCAGCAGTTCCCGGACTAGTGGATCTGTGCTGCAGTACTTC
V gene: TRBV6-2/TRBV6-3
J gene: TRBJ2-7
clone size: many
D gene: TRBD2

CDR3 protein: CASSTVGRSYNEQFF
CDR3 DNA: TGCGCCAGCAGCACCGTTGGCAGATCCTACAATGAGCAGTTCTTC
V gene: TRBV5-1
J gene: TRBJ2-1
clone size: NA
D gene: NA

CDR3 protein: CASIEVTLGTAYGYTF
CDR3 DNA: TGTGCCAGCATTGAAGTGACCCTCGGGACAGCCTATGGCTACACCTTC
V gene: TRBV6-1
J gene: TRBJ1-2
clone size: NA
D gene: TRBD1

CDR3 protein: CASTGGSGNTMYF
CDR3 DNA: TGTGCCAGCACTGGGGGTTCTGGAAACACCATGTATTTT
V gene: TRBV6-2/TRBV6-3
J gene: TRBJ1-3
clone size: NA
D gene: NA

CDR3 protein: CSAMGLAGLGGNEQFF
CDR3 DNA: TGCAGTGCTATGGGACTAGCGGGGTTAGGAGGCAATGAGCAGTTCTTC
V gene: TRBV20-1
J gene: TRBJ2-1
clone size: few
D gene: TRBD2

CDR3 protein: CASTGSGNLLGGYTF
CDR3 DNA: TGTGCCAGCACGGGATCCGGGAACCTCTTGGGTGGCTACACCTTC
V gene: TRBV6-1
J gene: TRBJ1-2
clone size: many
D gene: NA

CDR3 protein: CASSLETGYSNQPQHF
CDR3 DNA: TGTGCCAGCAGTTTAGAGACGGGCTATAGCAATCAGCCCCAGCATTTT
V gene: TRBV28
J gene: TRBJ1-5
clone size: NA
D gene: NA

CDR3 protein: CATGAGPRGSPLHF
CDR3 DNA: TGTGCCACCGGGGCGGGGCCCCGGGGGTCACCCCTCCACTTT
V gene: TRBV6-1
J gene: TRBJ1-6
clone size: many
D gene: NA

CDR3 protein: CASSKPQGGDTEAFF
CDR3 DNA: TGCGCCAGCAGTAAACCACAGGGGGGCGACACTGAAGCTTTCTTT
V gene: TRBV10-1
J gene: TRBJ1-1
clone size: few
D gene: TRBD1

CDR3 protein: CATSDSGKVNTEAFF
CDR3 DNA: TGTGCCACCAGTGATTCAGGGAAGGTGAACACTGAAGCTTTCTTT
V gene: TRBV24-1
J gene: TRBJ1-1
clone size: NA
D gene: NA

CDR3 protein: CASSEVPTDTQYF
CDR3 DNA: TGTGCCAGCAGTGAAGTGCCCACAGATACGCAGTATTTT
V gene: TRBV6-1
J gene: TRBJ2-3
clone size: NA
D gene: NA

CDR3 protein: CASKFAGNTEAFF
CDR3 DNA: TGTGCCAGCAAATTCGCAGGGAACACTGAAGCTTTCTTT
V gene: TRBV12-3/TRBV12-4
J gene: TRBJ1-1
clone size: many
D gene: NA

CDR3 protein: CASSAHLGVRGTGELFF
CDR3 DNA: TGTGCCAGCAGCGCCCACCTCGGGGTCCGAGGGACCGGGGAGCTGTTTTTT
V gene: TRBV7-8
J gene: TRBJ2-2
clone size: NA
D gene: NA

CDR3 protein: CASSERQNPKNIQYF
CDR3 DNA: TGTGCCAGCAGTGAACGCCAGAATCCCAAAAACATTCAGTACTTC
V gene: TRBV2
J gene: TRBJ2-4
clone size: many
D gene: NA

CDR3 protein: CASRGTPNTGELFF
CDR3 DNA: TGTGCCAGCAGAGGGACTCCGAACACCGGGGAGCTGTTTTTT
V gene: TRBV6-1
J gene: TRBJ2-2
clone size: many
D gene: NA